The 20 T cell receptor beta chains below were found in one sample sequenced in a study of shared clonotypes between healthy human individuals. The method was immunoSEQ multiplex PCR; TCRdb's version includes in-frame clones alone and lacks a portion of them. The data contain around 2.1 million clones, 90% to 95% of them singletons. Cells designated naive CD8 were CD45RO-negative and were positively selected for CCR7, with terminally differentiated effector memory CD45RA+ cells excluded. The sequencing input was naive CD8+ T cells from PBMCs. The source is a man aged 18 to 30 in good health. Some clones in this sample may be carry-over from other donors' samples.

This clone was recorded once. The gene calls are TRBV19 and TRBJ1-4; 10 positions match TRBD1. Looked up from germline, CDR1 is LNHDA and CDR2 is SQIVND (reference sequence). With V trimmed by 5 bases and J by 7 bases, 7 bases remained unmatched. The CDR3 has 15 amino acids. In DNA form, the CDR3 reads TGTGCCAGTAGTCCGAGGACAGGGGGGTTTGAAAAACTGTTTTTT. It codes for CASSPRTGGFEKLFF.

The chain recombines TRBV28 with TRBJ2-7; 12 bases fit TRBD2. Per germline, CDR1 MDHEN and CDR2 SYDVKM. V shed 2 bases and J 2 bases; nucleotides not matched to a gene: 4. This CDR3 has 16 residues. Here the CDR3 DNA reads TGTGCCAGCAGTTTAGGGCTAGCGGGAGGGCCCTACGAGCAGTACTTC. Its translation is CASSLGLAGGPYEQYF.

The genes are TRBV6-4 and TRBJ1-2; D may be TRBD1 (5 bases). This CDR3 spans 11 amino acids. V shed 3 bases and J shed 8 bases, with 7 bases lying between them. The germline CDR1 and CDR2 sequences are MRHNA and SNTAGT. As DNA, the CDR3 is TGTGCCAGCAGTGATGGGGGAGGCTACACCTTC. Its protein product is CASSDGGGYTF.

The chain is built from TRBV2 and TRBJ2-2, with unresolved D. The V gene's germline CDR1 is SNHLY and CDR2 FYNNEI. This CDR3 spans 11 amino acids. Trimming pared 6 bases from V and 5 bases from J, leaving 4 bases between. In nucleotides, the CDR3 is TGTGCCAGCAGCGATACCGGGGAGCTGTTTTTT. Protein: CASSDTGELFF.

CDR3: CASSEGLAGEQFF. As DNA, the CDR3 is TGTGCCAGCAGTGAAGGACTAGCGGGAGAGCAGTTCTTC. V is TRBV6-1 and J is TRBJ2-1, with 11 bases aligning to TRBD2. The CDR3 has 13 amino acids. Germline V CDR1 and CDR2: MNHNS, SASEGT. With V trimmed by 1 base and J by 10 bases, 0 bases remained unmatched.

The chain is built from TRBV29-1 and TRBJ2-1; tentatively, D is TRBD1 (5 bases). The V gene lost 3 bases and the J gene lost 4 bases, with 16 bases spanning the gap. The CDR3 extends over 15 amino acids. From germline, CDR1 is SQVTM and CDR2 ANQGSEA. CDR3 sequence (DNA): TGCAGCGTTGAGGGGCTGGCGCAAGGATACAATGAGCAGTTCTTC. Protein product: CSVEGLAQGYNEQFF.

The V call is TRBV6-4, the J call TRBJ2-4; 8 positions match TRBD2. CDR1 MRHNA and CDR2 SNTAGT come from the germline V gene. After removal of 7 bases from V and 3 bases from J, the junction contained 23 bases not matched to a gene. This CDR3 contains 20 residues. Here the CDR3 DNA reads TGTGCCAGCATAGGCTCTCCGGGAGGGCCTTTTGTGTGGGTCAAAAACATTCAGTACTTC. This codes for CASIGSPGGPFVWVKNIQYF.

The count of this clone is one. The CDR3 sequence: CASSDRGIRSYEQYF. DNA for the CDR3: TGTGCCAGCAGTGATAGAGGGATTCGATCCTACGAGCAGTACTTC. The chain couples TRBV2 to TRBJ2-7; D possibly corresponds to TRBD2 (5 bases). The germline V gene encodes CDR1 SNHLY and CDR2 FYNNEI. Trimming removed 3 bases from V and 1 base from J, with 13 bases in between. This CDR3 spans 15 amino acids.

This rearrangement joins TRBV30 to TRBJ2-7; D might be TRBD1 (5 bases). The CDR3 loop spans 13 amino acids. Trimming shortened V by 5 bases and J by 3 bases, and 14 bases separated the two germline ends. Germline-derived CDR1 and CDR2 are GTSNPN and SVGIG (reference sequence). The CDR3 spells CAWAPTVHYEQYF. In DNA, the CDR3 is TGTGCCTGGGCCCCGACAGTCCACTACGAGCAGTACTTC.

The chain uses TRBV28 and TRBJ2-7, with D unresolved. V lost 3 bases to trimming and J lost 3 bases, with 15 bases between them. CDR3 length: 15 amino acids. Germline loops: CDR1 MDHEN, CDR2 SYDVKM. The CDR3 coding sequence is TGTGCCAGCAGTTTTCCGCGGACCGTACACTACGAGCAGTACTTC. It specifies CASSFPRTVHYEQYF.

This clone came up once. The genes are TRBV27 and TRBJ2-1, with a weak D call TRBD2 (6 bases). Germline assignment: CDR1 MNHEY and CDR2 SMNVEV (reference sequence). The ends were cut back, 0 bases at V and 0 bases at J, with 9 bases in the middle. The CDR3 runs 16 residues. The DNA of the CDR3 is TGTGCCAGCAGTTTATCGGGACTCACCTCCTACAATGAGCAGTTCTTC. Its translation: CASSLSGLTSYNEQFF.

The chain joins TRBV5-6 to TRBJ2-2; possible D gene TRBD2, 6 bases. From germline, CDR1 is SGHDT and CDR2 YYEEEE. V lost 1 base and J 3 bases, leaving 7 bases between the germline ends. This CDR3 spans 14 amino acids. The CDR3 loop is CASSLTGDTGELFF. DNA for the CDR3: TGTGCCAGCAGCTTGACGGGAGACACCGGGGAGCTGTTTTTT.

V is TRBV10-3 and J is TRBJ2-4; 9 bases agree with TRBD2. The ends lost 7 bases at V and 0 bases at J; junction bases unmatched: 16. Germline loops: CDR1 ENHRY, CDR2 SYGVKD. The CDR3 has 19 residues. The CDR3 is CAIIPETSGRLRAKNIQYF. The DNA of the CDR3 is TGTGCCATCATCCCGGAGACTAGCGGCCGTTTAAGAGCCAAAAACATTCAGTACTTC.

The CDR3 reads CASSDGSSYEQYF. DNA of the CDR3: TGTGCCAGCAGTGACGGATCCTCCTACGAGCAGTACTTC. The chain combines TRBV7-6 with TRBJ2-7; D is undetermined. The CDR3 loop spans 13 amino acids. Germline-derived CDR1 and CDR2 are SGHVS and FNYEAQ. The V end lost 6 bases, the J end lost 0 bases, and 9 bases lay between the germline ends.

V usage is TRBV4-3 and J usage is TRBJ2-3; unclear D gene. Trimming left V 1 base short and J 0 bases short, with 14 bases between. Germline-derived CDR1 and CDR2 are LGHNA and YSLEER. This CDR3 has 17 residues. The CDR3 region has the DNA TGCGCCAGCAGCCAAGGGCTTCTTGGACCTAGCACAGATACGCAGTATTTT. Protein sequence: CASSQGLLGPSTDTQYF.

V usage is TRBV29-1 and J usage is TRBJ1-2; maybe TRBD1 (6 bases). This CDR3 has 14 residues. CDR1 is SQVTM and CDR2 is ANQGSEA in the germline V gene. V dropped 7 bases and J dropped 2 bases, with 17 bases sitting between them. The CDR3 spells CSGRTAGENYGYTF. The CDR3 bases are TGCAGCGGAAGGACAGCCGGGGAGAACTATGGCTACACCTTC.

This chain links TRBV27 with TRBJ2-7; 7 bases align to TRBD2. Germline CDR1 and CDR2: MNHEY and SMNVEV (reference sequence). The CDR3 spans 14 residues. V trimming: 0 bases; J trimming: 5 bases; junction bases outside the gene matches: 4. The CDR3 DNA reads as TGTGCCAGCAGTTTATCTTCGGGAGGCAACGAGCAGTACTTC. Protein sequence: CASSLSSGGNEQYF.

This rearrangement joins TRBV7-3 to TRBJ2-5; no definite D call. Deletions cut 3 bases from V and 2 bases from J, with 7 bases between. Germline assignment: CDR1 SGHTA and CDR2 FQGTGA. The CDR3 covers 13 residues. CDR3 nucleotides: TGTGCCAGCAGCTTGGTAGGACAAGAGACCCAGTACTTC. The encoded protein is CASSLVGQETQYF.

This clone was seen once. J is TRBJ2-5 and V is TRBV6-6; 7 positions match TRBD1. Germline assignment: CDR1 MNHNY and CDR2 SVGAGI (reference sequence). The V segment lost 5 bases and the J segment 2 bases; nucleotides outside the gene matches: 11. This CDR3 contains 16 residues. In DNA, the CDR3 is TGTGCCAGCAGTCTGAAGACAGGGAAGGGACAAGAGACCCAGTACTTC. This encodes CASSLKTGKGQETQYF.

The chain employs TRBV5-8 and TRBJ1-1; 9 positions match TRBD1. The CDR3 extends over 15 amino acids. Germline trimming cut 2 bases from V and 1 base from J; bases unmatched to any gene: 3. Germline V gene sequence: CDR1 SGHTS, CDR2 YDEGEE. The CDR3, as DNA: TGTGCCAGCAGCTTATACAGGGGGCGGAACACTGAAGCTTTCTTT. Translation gives CASSLYRGRNTEAFF.